The clone carrying this T cell receptor (beta chain) showed up just a few times. What it binds is unknown. Its ends do not fully match the called genes, so a read error is possible. Amplified TCR beta CDR3 regions came from RNA transcripts. The HTBI primer set drove a first-round RT-PCR of the TCR CDR3. TCRdb itself ran the multiplex PCR reads through MiXCR, one entry per CDR3 protein. This table holds over 120,000 distinct CDR3 sequences, about 20% found once. Predating any ophthalmopathy symptoms, the blood sample was taken at first hyperthyroidism diagnosis. Fresh peripheral blood, roughly 9.3 ml, was the source of the PBMCs. The data derive from a study of T cells in Graves' hyperthyroidism and ophthalmopathy. On the study more broadly: Peripheral blood sampling occurred at initial diagnosis, before any treatment.

The CDR3 length is 15 residues. CDR1 and CDR2 (germline): SGHAT, FQNNGV. Study observations and caveats: A model using 13 V-J features told ophthalmopathy apart from stable hyperthyroidism.

The sequenced material came from blood. This clonotype was obtained from a woman aged 45-65 years with Graves' hyperthyroidism that later progressed to Graves' ophthalmopathy. This chain links TRBV11-2 with TRBJ2-1, with 9 bases that match TRBD2. Here the CDR3 reads CASSPRTSVWNGQFF. CDR3 nucleotides: TGTGCCAGCAGCCCCCGGACTAGCGTGTGGAATGGGCAGTTCTTC. The entire variable domain, with the rest obtained from reference TRBV11-2 and TRBJ2-1, is as follows: EAGVAQSPRYKIIEKRQSVAFWCNPISGHATLYWYQQILGQGPKLLIQFQNNGVVDDSQLPKDRFSAERLKGVDSTLKIQPAKLEDSAVYLCASSPRTSVWNGQFFGPGTRLTVL.